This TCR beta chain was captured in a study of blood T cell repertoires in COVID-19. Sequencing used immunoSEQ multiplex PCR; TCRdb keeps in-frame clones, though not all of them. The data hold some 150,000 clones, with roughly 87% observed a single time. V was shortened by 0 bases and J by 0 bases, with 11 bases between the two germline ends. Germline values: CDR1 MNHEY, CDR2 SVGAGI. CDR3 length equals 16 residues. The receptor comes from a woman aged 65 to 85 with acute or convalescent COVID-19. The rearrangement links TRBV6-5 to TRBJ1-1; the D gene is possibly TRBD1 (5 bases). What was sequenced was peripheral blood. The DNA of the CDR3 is TGTGCCAGCAGTTACTCGGGACTAGCGATGAACACTGAAGCTTTCTTT. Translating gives CASSYSGLAMNTEAFF.